This entry describes one T cell receptor beta chain. Germline-derived CDR1 and CDR2 are MNHEY and SVGAGI. Trimming pared 6 bases from V and 1 base from J, leaving 16 bases between. CDR3 length equals 15 residues. This specimen comes from a study of control samples from healthy donors and cancer patients. The table came from immunoSEQ multiplex PCR; TCRdb's copy has only in-frame clones and leaves some out. The data show about 140,000 clones, with roughly 88% seen just once and more than 1.5% held by the top ten. The receptor was isolated from a man between 18 and 35 years old in good health. The specimen sequenced was blood. The genes are TRBV6-5 and TRBJ2-7; a possible D gene is TRBD2 (5 bases). CDR3 loop: CASRPEGAGSYEQYF. CDR3 coding DNA: TGTGCCAGCAGACCCGAGGGCGCTGGGTCCTACGAGCAGTACTTC.